Listed below are T cell receptor beta chains from one sample, sequenced in a study of early stage breast cancer tumors. Sequencing used immunoSEQ multiplex PCR; TCRdb keeps in-frame clones, though not all of them. This table has around 10,000 clones, around 60% appearing once. The sample comprised breast tumor tissue. The receptors were sampled from a person between 55 and 70 years old with breast cancer. Both conserved end residues are part of each CDR3. Each record gives: V gene, D gene, J gene, clone size, CDR3 protein, CDR3 DNA. A D gene is named only where the DNA matches it firmly. The size field is filled for only some rows; it gives once, few, many or a size class.

TRBV11-2	NA	TRBJ1-5	few	CASSLGLRGGHDQPQHF	TGTGCCAGCAGCTTAGGGCTGAGGGGGGGGCATGATCAGCCCCAGCATTTT
TRBV30	NA	TRBJ2-7	few	CAWSVQGRHEQYF	TGTGCCTGGAGTGTACAGGGCAGACACGAGCAGTACTTC
TRBV14	NA	TRBJ1-1	few	CASSLYTEAFF	TGTGCCAGCAGTCTCTACACTGAAGCTTTCTTT
TRBV10-3	NA	TRBJ1-1	NA	CAISVGGGTEAFF	TGTGCCATCAGTGTTGGGGGGGGCACTGAAGCTTTCTTT
TRBV5-6	TRBD2	TRBJ2-5	NA	CASSLGLAGGTQYF	TGTGCCAGCAGCTTGGGACTAGCGGGGGGCACCCAGTACTTC
TRBV4-2	NA	TRBJ2-6	NA	CASSQDKGSGANVLTF	TGTGCCAGCAGCCAAGATAAGGGGAGTGGGGCCAACGTCCTGACTTTC
TRBV27	NA	TRBJ2-3	NA	CASRPTATDTQYF	TGTGCCAGCAGACCGACAGCCACAGATACGCAGTATTTT
TRBV28	NA	TRBJ1-4	NA	CASSLGLHEKLFF	TGTGCCAGCAGTTTAGGTTTGCACGAAAAACTGTTTTTT
TRBV7-2	NA	TRBJ2-7	NA	CASSSPGTPPYEQYF	TGTGCCAGCAGCTCGCCCGGGACGCCGCCCTACGAGCAGTACTTC
TRBV29-1	NA	TRBJ1-3	NA	CSVGGSSGNTIYF	TGCAGCGTTGGTGGGAGCTCTGGAAACACCATATATTTT
TRBV11-2	NA	TRBJ2-7	NA	CASSRDRQKGEQYF	TGTGCCAGCAGCAGAGACAGACAAAAGGGCGAGCAGTACTTC
TRBV29-1	TRBD1	TRBJ2-1	NA	CSVRDREYNPYNEQFF	TGCAGCGTCCGGGACAGGGAGTATAACCCCTACAATGAGCAGTTCTTC
TRBV19	NA	TRBJ1-5	NA	CASSIGRAGNQPQHF	TGTGCCAGTAGTATTGGCAGGGCAGGTAATCAGCCCCAGCATTTT
TRBV18	TRBD1	TRBJ2-5	NA	CASSSGTASGETQYF	TGTGCCAGCTCATCCGGGACAGCCTCGGGGGAGACCCAGTACTTC
TRBV7-9	NA	TRBJ2-1	NA	CASSLYGGEFSSYNEQFF	TGTGCCAGCAGCTTATACGGCGGGGAATTTAGCTCCTACAATGAGCAGTTCTTC
TRBV7-9	NA	TRBJ2-7	medium-sized	CASSQGPGRSYEQYF	TGTGCCAGCAGCCAGGGGCCAGGTCGATCCTACGAGCAGTACTTC
TRBV6-1	NA	TRBJ1-1	NA	CASTRSGGDTEAFF	TGTGCCAGCACCCGATCGGGAGGGGACACTGAAGCTTTCTTT
TRBV9	TRBD2	TRBJ2-1	few	CASSGTSGIYNEQFF	TGTGCCAGCAGCGGGACTAGCGGGATTTACAATGAGCAGTTCTTC
TRBV6-1	NA	TRBJ1-1	NA	CASSGRALNTEAFF	TGTGCCAGCAGTGGCAGGGCCCTGAACACTGAAGCTTTCTTT
TRBV27	NA	TRBJ1-2	once	CASSSQGNYGYTF	TGTGCCAGCAGTTCTCAGGGGAACTATGGCTACACCTTC
TRBV1	NA	TRBJ2-7	few	CTSSQHTYRADEQYF	TGCACCAGCAGCCAACATACCTACAGGGCCGACGAGCAGTACTTC
TRBV11-2	NA	TRBJ2-3	NA	CASSFLRTSTDTQYF	TGTGCCAGCAGCTTCCTCCGGACTAGCACAGATACGCAGTATTTT
TRBV5-1	TRBD2	TRBJ2-3	few	CASSLGTSGRTDTQYF	TGCGCCAGCAGCTTGGGAACTAGCGGCCGCACAGATACGCAGTATTTT
TRBV27	NA	TRBJ2-7	NA	CASSFGRTYEQYF	TGTGCCAGCAGTTTTGGGCGGACCTACGAGCAGTACTTC
TRBV7-9	NA	TRBJ1-5	few	CASSFHGGGTQPQHF	TGTGCCAGCAGCTTCCACGGGGGGGGAACTCAGCCCCAGCATTTT
TRBV28	NA	TRBJ1-5	NA	CASREGGIVSNQPQHF	TGTGCCAGCCGTGAGGGGGGTATAGTGAGCAATCAGCCCCAGCATTTT
TRBV28	TRBD1	TRBJ2-7	NA	CASRRTGSSYEQYF	TGTGCCAGCAGGAGGACAGGGAGCTCCTACGAGCAGTACTTC
TRBV18	NA	TRBJ2-4	NA	CASSKGVPLAKNIQYF	TGTGCCAGCTCCAAAGGCGTCCCACTAGCCAAAAACATTCAGTACTTC
TRBV9	TRBD2	TRBJ2-7	NA	CASSGTSGSLGEQYF	TGTGCCAGCAGCGGGACTAGCGGGAGTTTGGGCGAGCAGTACTTC
TRBV11-2	TRBD2	TRBJ2-1	medium-sized	CASSLDASGRSNEQFF	TGTGCCAGCAGCTTGGATGCCAGCGGGAGATCGAATGAGCAGTTCTTC
TRBV7-9	NA	TRBJ2-3	NA	CASSLGGFTDTQYF	TGTGCCAGCAGCTTAGGAGGCTTCACAGATACGCAGTATTTT
TRBV19	NA	TRBJ2-5	NA	CASSIRRGRGVETQYF	TGTGCCAGTAGTATAAGACGGGGCAGGGGAGTAGAGACCCAGTACTTC
TRBV19	TRBD1	TRBJ1-2	NA	CATANRGLTNYGYTF	TGTGCCACTGCTAACAGGGGGCTCACTAACTATGGCTACACCTTC
TRBV19	TRBD1	TRBJ2-2	few	CASSPRTGQNTGELFF	TGTGCCAGTAGCCCAAGGACAGGCCAGAACACCGGGGAGCTGTTTTTT
TRBV6-6	TRBD1	TRBJ1-1	NA	CASSLGTGGSEAFF	TGTGCCAGCAGCCTCGGGACAGGGGGCTCTGAAGCTTTCTTT
TRBV28	NA	TRBJ1-2	once	CASRPTARGGYTF	TGTGCCAGCAGGCCCACGGCACGTGGTGGCTACACCTTC
TRBV19	TRBD1	TRBJ2-5	NA	CASSPRTGSGRETQYF	TGTGCCAGTAGTCCTCGGACAGGTTCGGGAAGGGAGACCCAGTACTTC
TRBV28	TRBD1	TRBJ2-6	few	CASTDTGTAYSGANVLTF	TGTGCCAGCACGGATACCGGGACAGCCTACTCTGGGGCCAACGTCCTGACTTTC
TRBV27	NA	TRBJ1-1	NA	CASSPPRMAGIAFF	TGTGCCAGCAGTCCCCCTAGGATGGCAGGGATAGCTTTCTTT
TRBV7-6	NA	TRBJ2-3	NA	CASSLGPARLTDTQYF	TGTGCCAGCAGCTTAGGACCAGCTCGCCTCACAGATACGCAGTATTTT